Following are 21 T cell receptor beta chains from one sample sequenced in a study of metastatic and nonmetastatic thyroid tumors. From the PCR reads, TCRdb re-called clones with MiXCR. This repertoire shows about 26,000 clones, around 14% found once; its top ten account for about 3.6%. Patients were all untreated before their thyroid surgery. The sequencing input was blood. The receptor source for this set is a female donor with papillary thyroid cancer or a benign thyroid nodule (not recorded which). Some clones in this sample may be carry-over from other donors' samples.

This clone occurred many times. The chain links TRBV20-1 to TRBJ2-3, with unresolved D. Germline V CDR1 and CDR2: DFQATT, SNEGSKA (reference sequence). Trimming removed 3 bases from V and 3 bases from J, with 13 bases in between. The CDR3 runs 14 residues. CDR3 protein: CSASLRSGTDTQYF. The DNA for the CDR3 is TGCAGTGCTAGTTTAAGGTCTGGTACAGATACGCAGTATTTT.

The chain combines TRBV11-2 with TRBJ2-2; the match to TRBD2 covers 9 bases. The CDR3 contains 16 residues. The junction had 9 bases not matched to a gene; V was cut back by 5 bases and J by 5 bases. Germline V lookup: CDR1 SGHAT, CDR2 FQNNGV. CDR3 region: CASSPRGSGRTGELFF. The DNA of the CDR3 is TGTGCCAGCAGCCCTCGCGGTAGCGGGAGAACCGGGGAGCTGTTTTTT. Based on the CDR3 plus reference TRBV11-2 and TRBJ2-2, the full variable domain is EAGVAQSPRYKIIEKRQSVAFWCNPISGHATLYWYQQILGQGPKLLIQFQNNGVVDDSQLPKDRFSAERLKGVDSTLKIQPAKLEDSAVYLCASSPRGSGRTGELFFGEGSRLTVL.

V usage is TRBV5-1 and J usage is TRBJ2-1; 13 bases agree with TRBD2. Germline V CDR1 and CDR2: SGHRS, YFSETQ. CDR3 length: 16 amino acids. After removal of 7 bases from V and 2 bases from J, the junction contained 6 bases not matched to a gene. CDR3: CASGSGTSGTYNEQFF. The CDR3 nucleotides are TGCGCCAGCGGCTCCGGGACTAGCGGGACCTACAATGAGCAGTTCTTC.

The chain has TRBV28 and TRBJ2-7; possible D gene TRBD1, 6 bases. Germline CDR1 is MDHEN and CDR2 is SYDVKM. V lost 5 bases and J lost 7, with 24 bases in between. The length of the CDR3 is 16 residues. CDR3 loop: CASSTGSRANLGEQYF. CDR3 DNA sequence: TGTGCCAGCAGTACAGGGAGTAGGGCAAACTTGGGGGAGCAGTACTTC.

In its sample, this clone was seen many times. The CDR3 sequence: CASSRDNYNEQFF. The DNA for the CDR3 is TGTGCCAGTAGTCGAGACAACTACAATGAGCAGTTCTTC. V usage is TRBV19 and J usage is TRBJ2-1; no firm D call. V was shortened by 5 bases and J by 3 bases, with 8 bases between the two germline ends. The CDR3 has 13 residues. CDR1 and CDR2 from the germline V gene are LNHDA and SQIVND (reference sequence).

This clone was recorded many times. The rearrangement joins TRBV7-9 to TRBJ2-5; possible D gene TRBD1, 6 bases. The germline V gene has CDR1 SEHNR and CDR2 FQNEAQ (reference sequence). The CDR3 has 14 residues. V was pared by 5 bases and J by 4 bases, with 14 bases between. The CDR3 spells CASSPRTAIETQYF. CDR3 coding DNA: TGTGCCAGCAGCCCCCGGACAGCAATAGAGACCCAGTACTTC.

This clone was detected many times. The chain carries TRBV25-1 and TRBJ2-3, with D maybe TRBD2 (5 bases). V gave up 6 bases and J gave up 7 bases, with 11 bases separating them. This CDR3 region has 12 residues. Germline loops: CDR1 MGHDK, CDR2 SYGVNS. CDR3 residues: CASRAGLHTQYF. The CDR3 DNA reads TGTGCCAGCAGAGCCGGACTTCATACGCAGTATTTT.

This clone was seen ten or more times. V usage is TRBV3-1 and J usage is TRBJ2-5; D unclear. V lost 4 bases, J lost 7 bases, and 10 bases lay in between. The germline V gene encodes CDR1 LGHDT and CDR2 YNNKEL (reference sequence). The CDR3 runs 12 residues. The CDR3 bases are TGTGCCAGCAGCCCTCTGGGCGGGACCCAGTACTTC. Protein: CASSPLGGTQYF.

Ten or more counts support this clone. The sample carries other DNA sequences with the same CDR3. CDR3 sequence: CASSYQPGLAGGHRNEQFF. Written as DNA, the CDR3 is TGTGCCAGCAGCTATCAGCCGGGACTAGCGGGAGGGCATCGCAATGAGCAGTTCTTC. The chain carries TRBV7-2 and TRBJ2-1, with TRBD2 matching 16 bases. Germline V CDR1 and CDR2: SGHTA, FQGNSA. V was clipped by 4 bases and J by 6 bases; unmatched bases: 12. The CDR3 extends over 19 amino acids.

The chain uses TRBV15 and TRBJ2-1, with D unclear. The CDR3 runs to 20 residues. The germline gives CDR1 LNHNV, CDR2 YYDKDF (reference sequence). The V gene lost 0 bases and the J gene lost 5 bases, with 26 bases spanning the gap. The CDR3 DNA follows: TGTGCCACCAGCAGAGACGTAGTTGTCCGGTGGAGTCAAAGTGACAATGAGCAGTTCTTC. Its translation: CATSRDVVVRWSQSDNEQFF.

The chain is built from TRBV11-2 and TRBJ2-1; the D gene is possibly TRBD2 (6 bases). The CDR3 totals 14 residues. V was shortened by 2 bases and J by 6 bases, with 11 bases between the two germline ends. Germline CDR1 is SGHAT and CDR2 is FQNNGV. The CDR3 nucleotides read TGTGCCAGCAGCTTAACTAGCTTCGCCAATGAGCAGTTCTTC. It is translated as CASSLTSFANEQFF. Complete variable domain (other parts from reference TRBV11-2 and TRBJ2-1): EAGVAQSPRYKIIEKRQSVAFWCNPISGHATLYWYQQILGQGPKLLIQFQNNGVVDDSQLPKDRFSAERLKGVDSTLKIQPAKLEDSAVYLCASSLTSFANEQFFGPGTRLTVL.

This clone came up many times. The junction shows a germline mismatch at one end, possibly a read error. V usage is TRBV12-3 or TRBV12-4 and J usage is TRBJ2-3, with unresolved D. The CDR3 contains 11 residues. The CDR3 region has the DNA TGTGCCAGCAGTTTTAATAGTGGGTTGGATTTT. Amino acids: CASSFNSGLDF.

This clone has a handful of counts. The V call is TRBV28, the J call TRBJ2-7, with a possible D match to TRBD2 (6 bases). The CDR3 is 15 amino acids. CDR1 is MDHEN, CDR2 SYDVKM, per germline. Trimming removed 6 bases from V and 7 bases from J, with 22 bases in between. This chain's CDR3 is CASSPTSWTTWEQYF. In DNA form, the CDR3 reads TGTGCCAGCAGCCCTACTAGCTGGACCACTTGGGAGCAGTACTTC.

In this sample, this clone turned up many times. The V call is TRBV19, the J call TRBJ2-2; 7 bases map to TRBD2. Germline loops: CDR1 LNHDA, CDR2 SQIVND (reference sequence). V gave up 10 bases and J gave up 7 bases; unmatched junction bases: 9. This CDR3 is built from 13 residues. Here the CDR3 DNA reads TGTGCCATGAGCGGGATCAGAGACGGGGAGCTGTTTTTT. Protein: CAMSGIRDGELFF.

The sample holds many counts of this clone. The chain combines TRBV5-1 with TRBJ2-1; D is possibly TRBD1 or TRBD2 (5 bases each). The CDR3 runs 14 residues. V lost 0 bases and J 8 bases, leaving 12 bases between the germline ends. The germline V gene has CDR1 SGHRS and CDR2 YFSETQ. The CDR3 sequence is CASSLARVGHEQFF. The CDR3 nucleotides are TGCGCCAGCAGCTTGGCCAGGGTGGGACATGAGCAGTTCTTC.

This clone was seen at least ten times. V usage is TRBV9 and J usage is TRBJ2-6; D remains ambiguous. Germline CDR1 is SGDLS and CDR2 is YYNGEE. V shed 0 bases and J shed 0 bases, with 4 bases lying between them. The CDR3 is made up of 15 amino acids. The CDR3 sequence is CASSVGSSGANVLTF. As DNA, the CDR3 is TGTGCCAGCAGCGTAGGCAGCTCTGGGGCCAACGTCCTGACTTTC.

This clone was seen many times. This chain links TRBV7-3 with TRBJ2-7; D might be TRBD2 (7 bases). V was shortened by 6 bases and J by 2 bases, with 14 bases between the two germline ends. This CDR3 spans 14 amino acids. Germline values: CDR1 SGHTA, CDR2 FQGTGA. The CDR3 nucleotides read TGTGCCAGCAGTCCTGGCGGGGGCCCCTACGAGCAGTACTTC. It encodes CASSPGGGPYEQYF.

This clone was seen repeatedly, ten times or more. The CDR3 DNA sequence: TGTGCCAGCTCACCATGGCGGGACAGTAGAGAAAAACTGTTTTTT. This sequence encodes CASSPWRDSREKLFF. The chain couples TRBV18 to TRBJ1-4; 7 nucleotides match TRBD1. The germline V gene encodes CDR1 KGHSH and CDR2 LQKENI. This CDR3 region has 15 residues. Germline trimming cut 2 bases from V and 8 bases from J; bases unmatched to any gene: 8.

The sample holds many counts of this clone. The gene calls are TRBV19 and TRBJ1-2; D is possibly TRBD1 (5 bases). The CDR3 sequence is 15 residues long. Trimming cost V 5 bases and J 0 bases, with 13 bases left between them. Germline V gene sequence: CDR1 LNHDA, CDR2 SQIVND (reference sequence). The CDR3 region is CASSSQQEANYGYTF. The DNA for the CDR3 is TGTGCCAGTAGTTCACAACAGGAGGCTAACTATGGCTACACCTTC. Full variable domain (outside the CDR3, taken from reference TRBV19 and TRBJ1-2): DGGITQSPKYLFRKEGQNVTLSCEQNLNHDAMYWYRQDPGQGLRLIYYSQIVNDFQKGDIAEGYSVSREKKESFPLTVTSAQKNPTAFYLCASSSQQEANYGYTFGSGTRLTVV.

The genes are TRBV30 and TRBJ1-1; a weak D match, TRBD1 (5 bases). V gave up 2 bases and J gave up 4 bases, with 14 bases separating them. This CDR3 region has 14 residues. CDR1 GTSNPN and CDR2 SVGIG come from the germline V gene (reference sequence). The CDR3 loop reads CAWSTGHWSTEAFF. DNA for the CDR3: TGTGCCTGGAGTACTGGACATTGGAGCACTGAAGCTTTCTTT.

This clone appeared many times. The chain combines TRBV7-2 with TRBJ2-7; 8 positions match TRBD2. CDR1 SGHTA and CDR2 FQGNSA come from the germline V gene. The CDR3 sequence is 14 residues long. Trimming at V came to 1 base and at J to 3 bases, leaving 2 bases not matched to a gene. In DNA form, the CDR3 reads TGTGCCAGCAGCTTAGGACTAGCGAACTACGAGCAGTACTTC. Encoded protein: CASSLGLANYEQYF.